These 30 T cell receptor beta chains originate from one sample sequenced in a study of radiation and T cells in renal cell carcinoma. Generated by immunoSEQ multiplex PCR, the TCRdb table keeps only in-frame clones and is missing some. This table has roughly 160,000 clones, roughly nine tenths appearing once. Time point defined: blood 4 weeks post-SBRT, at nephrectomy. The treatment here: 15 Gy SBRT to primary tumor, nephrectomy 4 weeks later. The sequenced sample was blood, obtained from a patient whose treatment included radiotherapy and nephrectomy. These receptor sequences come from a woman aged 50 to 60 with renal cell carcinoma.

The rearrangement uses TRBV7-2 and TRBJ2-5; D call uncertain. This CDR3 spans 16 amino acids. The ends were cut back, 5 bases at V and 0 bases at J, with 16 bases in the middle. Germline assignment: CDR1 SGHTA and CDR2 FQGNSA. CDR3 amino acids: CASSESRLEYQETQYF. For the CDR3, the DNA is TGTGCCAGCAGCGAGTCCAGGCTAGAGTACCAAGAGACCCAGTACTTC.

The rearrangement uses TRBV18 and TRBJ2-5; maybe TRBD1 (5 bases). This CDR3 has 15 amino acids. Trimming took off 5 bases at V and 1 base at J, with 14 bases between the two ends. Germline V CDR1 and CDR2: KGHSH, LQKENI. The CDR3, as DNA: TGTGCCAGCTCAGGTGGCAGGGCCCCCCAAGAGACCCAGTACTTC. Amino acids: CASSGGRAPQETQYF.

The rearrangement uses TRBV5-6 and TRBJ1-6; perhaps TRBD1 as D (5 bases). Germline-derived CDR1 and CDR2 are SGHDT and YYEEEE. The CDR3 loop spans 15 amino acids. V was clipped by 4 bases and J by 10 bases, with 18 bases between them. CDR3 nucleotides: TGTGCCAGCAGCCCTGAGTGGGGGGGGGACTCACCCCTCCACTTT. The encoded protein is CASSPEWGGDSPLHF.

V usage is TRBV29-1 and J usage is TRBJ1-2; D remains unclear. Germline assignment: CDR1 SQVTM and CDR2 ANQGSEA. The CDR3 runs 14 residues. V gave up 1 base and J gave up 4 bases, with 13 bases separating them. CDR3 loop: CSVEGPLGGYGYTF. The CDR3 bases are TGCAGCGTTGAAGGGCCGTTAGGTGGCTATGGCTACACCTTC. Together with reference TRBV29-1 and TRBJ1-2, the CDR3 gives the full variable domain: SAVISQKPSRDICQRGTSLTIQCQVDSQVTMMFWYRQQPGQSLTLIATANQGSEATYESGFVIDKFPISRPNLTFSTLTVSNMSPEDSSIYLCSVEGPLGGYGYTFGSGTRLTVV.

This clone occurred a few times. V and J are TRBV18 and TRBJ2-3, with D unclear. Germline assignment: CDR1 KGHSH and CDR2 LQKENI. This CDR3 has 15 residues. V lost 2 bases to trimming and J lost 3 bases, with 12 bases between them. The CDR3 bases are TGTGCCAGCTCACCAGTGGTCGGGCCTACAGATACGCAGTATTTT. Translated: CASSPVVGPTDTQYF.

The chain combines TRBV29-1 with TRBJ1-2; possible D gene TRBD1, 5 bases. Trimming took off 3 bases at V and 8 bases at J, with 13 bases between the two ends. CDR1 and CDR2 from the germline V gene are SQVTM and ANQGSEA. This CDR3 has 12 residues. CDR3 DNA sequence: TGCAGCGTTGATGGCAGGGTCGAGGGCTACACCTTC. Its translation is CSVDGRVEGYTF. Variable domain in full (rest from reference TRBV29-1 and TRBJ1-2): SAVISQKPSRDICQRGTSLTIQCQVDSQVTMMFWYRQQPGQSLTLIATANQGSEATYESGFVIDKFPISRPNLTFSTLTVSNMSPEDSSIYLCSVDGRVEGYTFGSGTRLTVV.

The V and J genes are TRBV6-1 and TRBJ2-7; TRBD2 aligns across 9 bases. The CDR3 consists of 14 residues. The trim removed 11 bases at V and 2 bases at J, leaving 10 bases unmatched. CDR1 and CDR2 from the germline V gene are MNHNS and SASEGT. The CDR3 protein is CAAKGSGGPYEQYF. In DNA, the CDR3 is TGTGCCGCGAAGGGGAGCGGGGGGCCCTACGAGCAGTACTTC.

The rearrangement links TRBV18 to TRBJ2-1; 12 bases align to TRBD2. CDR3 length equals 16 residues. The junction had 4 bases not matched to a gene; V was cut back by 3 bases and J by 4 bases. Germline V gives CDR1 KGHSH, CDR2 LQKENI. The CDR3 reads CASSPLTSGGYNEQFF. The CDR3 DNA follows: TGTGCCAGCTCACCGCTCACTAGCGGGGGGTACAATGAGCAGTTCTTC.

V and J are TRBV5-4 and TRBJ2-2; D not resolved. The germline V gene has CDR1 SGHNT and CDR2 YYREEE (reference sequence). The CDR3 totals 14 residues. Trimming pared 0 bases from V and 7 bases from J, leaving 10 bases between. CDR3 region: CASSLGIDSGELFF. The CDR3 DNA sequence: TGTGCCAGCAGCTTGGGGATTGATAGCGGGGAGCTGTTTTTT.

For the CDR3, the DNA is TGTGCCAGCGGGTGGAACACCATATATTTT. Translating it yields CASGWNTIYF. The chain is built from TRBV9 and TRBJ1-3; D ambiguous. In germline, CDR1 is SGDLS, CDR2 YYNGEE. Between the trimmed V and J ends, which lost 7 bases and 7 bases, there was a span of 6 bases. This CDR3 comprises 10 residues.

The rearrangement links TRBV7-2 to TRBJ2-5; 8 positions match TRBD2. After removal of 6 bases from V and 2 bases from J, the junction contained 8 bases not matched to a gene. CDR1 and CDR2 (germline): SGHTA, FQGNSA. CDR3 length equals 15 residues. The CDR3 loop reads CASRTGLALQETQYF. The CDR3 DNA sequence: TGTGCCAGCAGAACCGGACTAGCACTACAAGAGACCCAGTACTTC.

This chain links TRBV18 with TRBJ1-5; D unclear. V was trimmed by 3 bases and J by 6 bases, leaving 9 bases between them. The CDR3 is 13 amino acids. Germline CDR1 reads KGHSH; CDR2 reads LQKENI. In DNA, the CDR3 is TGTGCCAGCTCACCGCTCGGGGTTCAGCCCCAGCATTTT. It translates to CASSPLGVQPQHF.

This chain joins TRBV11-2 and TRBJ1-4; no definite D call. CDR1 SGHAT and CDR2 FQNNGV come from the germline V gene. With 7 bases removed from V and 2 bases from J, the gap between germline ends came to 14 bases. The CDR3 is 15 residues long. The CDR3 coding sequence is TGTGCCAGCACGACCCTGACGGCTACTAATGAAAAACTGTTTTTT. Translating it yields CASTTLTATNEKLFF.

J is TRBJ2-7 and V is TRBV27; 10 nucleotides align to TRBD1. CDR1 and CDR2 (germline): MNHEY, SMNVEV (reference sequence). The trim removed 3 bases at V and 3 bases at J, leaving 2 bases unmatched. CDR3 length: 14 residues. CDR3 in DNA: TGTGCCAGCAGTTTTGGGGACAGGGGCTACGAGCAGTACTTC. Protein: CASSFGDRGYEQYF.

The genes are TRBV2 and TRBJ1-2; 7 bases agree with TRBD1. The germline V gene has CDR1 SNHLY and CDR2 FYNNEI. V dropped 4 bases and J dropped 1; count of bases not matched to a gene: 3. The CDR3 sequence is 14 residues long. The CDR3 spells CASSVTGVNYGYTF. CDR3 nucleotide sequence: TGTGCCAGCAGTGTCACAGGGGTTAACTATGGCTACACCTTC. Variable domain in full (rest from reference TRBV2 and TRBJ1-2): EPEVTQTPSHQVTQMGQEVILRCVPISNHLYFYWYRQILGQKVEFLVSFYNNEISEKSEIFDDQFSVERPDGSNFTLKIRSTKLEDSAMYFCASSVTGVNYGYTFGSGTRLTVV.

J is TRBJ2-2 and V is TRBV18, with 11 bases that match TRBD2. V shed 7 bases, J shed 1 base, and the junction held 5 bases outside the gene matches. CDR3 length equals 16 residues. Germline loops: CDR1 KGHSH, CDR2 LQKENI. CDR3: CASLTGTSGNTGELFF. The CDR3, as DNA: TGTGCCAGCTTGACCGGGACTAGCGGGAACACCGGGGAGCTGTTTTTT. Variable domain in full (rest from reference TRBV18 and TRBJ2-2): NAGVMQNPRHLVRRRGQEARLRCSPMKGHSHVYWYRQLPEEGLKFMVYLQKENIIDESGMPKERFSAEFPKEGPSILRIQQVVRGDSAAYFCASLTGTSGNTGELFFGEGSRLTVL.

This clone was picked up a small number of times. This chain uses TRBV10-2 with TRBJ1-6; D is unclear. The V end lost 0 bases, the J end lost 13 bases, and 16 bases lay between the germline ends. The germline V gene has CDR1 WSHSY and CDR2 SAAADI. The CDR3 consists of 15 residues. CDR3 nucleotide sequence: TGCGCCAGCAGTGAGTCGACTTCAGTGGTCTATCCCCTCCACTTT. Translation: CASSESTSVVYPLHF.

The V gene is TRBV4-1, the J gene TRBJ2-1; 9 nucleotides align to TRBD1. The CDR3 has 18 residues. Losses at the gene ends were 3 bases for V and 3 bases for J; bases not matched to a gene: 12. Germline CDR1 is MGHRA and CDR2 is YSYEKL. The chain's CDR3 is CASSQGDLRGQGYNEQFF. As DNA, the CDR3 is TGCGCCAGCAGCCAGGGGGACCTCCGGGGACAGGGCTACAATGAGCAGTTCTTC.

This clone was seen only once. This chain links TRBV5-1 with TRBJ1-1; D gene uncertain. The germline V gene encodes CDR1 SGHRS and CDR2 YFSETQ. This CDR3 region has 13 residues. V lost 4 bases and J 1 base, leaving 8 bases between the germline ends. CDR3 protein: CASSREANTEAFF. The CDR3, as DNA: TGCGCCAGCAGCCGTGAGGCGAACACTGAAGCTTTCTTT.

For the CDR3, the DNA is TGTGCCAGCAGGTCAAGGGACAGGGGGCTATACGAGCAGTACTTC. Translated, it gives CASRSRDRGLYEQYF. V usage is TRBV6-5 and J usage is TRBJ2-7; 12 bases agree with TRBD1. J was trimmed by 4 bases and V by 6 bases; bases with no gene match: 7. The CDR3 totals 15 residues. Germline V gene lookup returns CDR1 MNHEY and CDR2 SVGAGI.

This rearrangement joins TRBV9 to TRBJ1-2; D is undetermined. The germline V gene has CDR1 SGDLS and CDR2 YYNGEE. This CDR3 contains 16 residues. Trimming shortened V by 3 bases and J by 4 bases, and 19 bases separated the two germline ends. CDR3 region: CASSGVLRGDFYGYTF. The CDR3 DNA follows: TGTGCCAGCAGCGGAGTCCTCCGGGGAGATTTCTATGGCTACACCTTC. The variable domain in full, completed from reference TRBV9 and TRBJ1-2, reads DSGVTQTPKHLITATGQRVTLRCSPRSGDLSVYWYQQSLDQGLQFLIQYYNGEERAKGNILERFSAQQFPDLHSELNLSSLELGDSALYFCASSGVLRGDFYGYTFGSGTRLTVV.

This chain joins TRBV6-1 and TRBJ2-3, with D perhaps matching TRBD2 (5 bases). CDR1 is MNHNS and CDR2 is SASEGT in the germline V gene. CDR3 size: 14 residues. Trimming took 1 base from V and 0 from J, leaving 5 bases between them. CDR3 bases: TGTGCCAGCAGTGAAGGGGAGAGCACAGATACGCAGTATTTT. This translates into CASSEGESTDTQYF.

The CDR3: CASSLMWDEKLFF. Here the CDR3 DNA reads TGTGCCAGCAGCTTAATGTGGGATGAAAAACTGTTTTTT. The chain uses TRBV7-3 and TRBJ1-4; no definite D call. The CDR3 loop spans 13 amino acids. Germline V gene lookup returns CDR1 SGHTA and CDR2 FQGTGA. With 1 base removed from V and 6 bases from J, the gap between germline ends came to 6 bases.

This chain connects TRBV30 to TRBJ2-5; D ambiguous. Germline V CDR1 and CDR2: GTSNPN, SVGIG (reference sequence). The V end was cut by 2 bases, the J end by 2 bases, with 12 bases between. The length of the CDR3 is 14 residues. CDR3 sequence: CAWSTGSFQETQYF. The CDR3 DNA follows: TGTGCCTGGAGTACGGGTAGCTTTCAAGAGACCCAGTACTTC.

This rearrangement joins TRBV7-2 to TRBJ2-7; D tentatively fits TRBD1 or TRBD2 (6 bases each). Germline V gene lookup returns CDR1 SGHTA and CDR2 FQGNSA. Deletions cut 2 bases from V and 0 bases from J, with 14 bases between. CDR3 length equals 16 residues. In DNA, the CDR3 is TGTGCCAGCAGCTTAAGGGGGGACCTGATCTCCTACGAGCAGTACTTC. Its translation is CASSLRGDLISYEQYF.

J is TRBJ2-7 and V is TRBV4-1; 8 nucleotides line up with TRBD2. V lost 8 bases and J lost 6; bases outside the gene matches: 12. The CDR3 loop spans 14 amino acids. Germline V lookup: CDR1 MGHRA, CDR2 YSYEKL. CDR3 residues: CASGNVAGIAEQYF. The CDR3 region has the DNA TGCGCCAGCGGCAATGTAGCGGGGATCGCCGAGCAGTACTTC.

V is TRBV5-4 and J is TRBJ1-2; D perhaps matches TRBD1 (5 bases). The CDR3 is made up of 15 amino acids. Trimming took 3 bases from V and 3 from J, leaving 15 bases between them. Germline CDR1 reads SGHNT; CDR2 reads YYREEE (reference sequence). This CDR3 reads CASSWIRGEDYGYTF. DNA of the CDR3: TGTGCCAGCAGCTGGATCCGAGGGGAGGACTATGGCTACACCTTC. The entire variable domain, with the rest obtained from reference TRBV5-4 and TRBJ1-2, is as follows: ETGVTQSPTHLIKTRGQQVTLRCSSQSGHNTVSWYQQALGQGPQFIFQYYREEENGRGNFPPRFSGLQFPNYSSELNVNALELDDSALYLCASSWIRGEDYGYTFGSGTRLTVV.

The chain uses TRBV7-8 and TRBJ2-1; the D gene is possibly TRBD2 (5 bases). Germline values: CDR1 SGHVS, CDR2 FQNEAQ. V was clipped by 2 bases and J by 10 bases, with 15 bases between them. The CDR3 is made up of 14 amino acids. The CDR3 bases are TGTGCCAGCAGCTTAACGGGAAGAGTTGAAGAGCAGTTCTTC. It specifies CASSLTGRVEEQFF.

The chain couples TRBV30 to TRBJ1-1; 7 bases match TRBD1. J gave up 5 bases and V 5 bases, and 5 bases lay outside the gene matches. Germline CDR1 and CDR2: GTSNPN and SVGIG (reference sequence). The CDR3 spans 12 residues. The CDR3 is CAWDRVVTEAFF. CDR3 nucleotide sequence: TGTGCCTGGGACAGGGTGGTGACTGAAGCTTTCTTT.

This CDR3 is CSVESDSSYEQYF. The CDR3 DNA reads TGCAGCGTTGAATCGGACAGCTCCTACGAGCAGTACTTC. The V gene is TRBV29-1, the J gene TRBJ2-7, with D possibly being TRBD1 (6 bases). Trimming took off 2 bases at V and 0 bases at J, with 8 bases between the two ends. Germline CDR1 reads SQVTM; CDR2 reads ANQGSEA. The CDR3 totals 13 residues.